This TCR beta chain derives from a study of blood T cells in healthy people across ages (dated by TCRdb to the mid-2010s). As for the study more broadly: In model experiments, template switching captured about one uniquely barcoded TCR beta cDNA molecule for every two T cells. To track age-related changes in TCR beta repertoire diversity, the study relied on deep sequencing normalized with unique cDNA molecular identifiers. The donors were split into four age groups: young (average approximately 16 years), middle-aged (around 37), aged (over 55) and long-lived (approximately 80). To avoid experimental bias, donors of different ages were spread randomly across the sequencing lanes. Using the same blood draw, the study looked at two additional independent replicas of 1 million unique cDNA reads for two donors, one aged 18 to 30 and the other aged 80 or older. What the study reported, not specific to this receptor: Donor CMV infection status was unknown, potentially confounding age-related changes in expanded clonotypes. There was a strong correlation between observed TCR beta diversity and the percentage of naive T cells measured by flow cytometry. Estimates of total diversity from one million sequenced T cells were regarded as lower bounds and underestimates. As age increased, observed TCR beta diversity per million T cells dropped in a roughly linear way, and a significant reduction was already evident by age around 41. Because profiling used bulk unsorted PBMCs, naive and antigen-experienced compartments could not be compared conclusively. The long-lived group showed more naive CD4+ T cells, fewer expanded clones and increased TCR diversity than the aged group, suggesting age selection.

The donors were some 36 Caucasian individuals from Russia, aged roughly 6 to 100 years, who were systemically healthy. Each donor gave 8 to 10 milliliters of peripheral blood, drawn into EDTA-treated Vacutainer tubes. Ficoll-Paque density-gradient centrifugation was used to isolate PBMCs, with at least 6 million per sample. Total RNA, at least 6 micrograms per sample, was extracted from PBMCs with Trizol reagent. For every donor, an aliquot of PBMCs went through flow cytometry to measure the percentages of naive CD45RAhigh/CD27high T cells. The CDR3 has 16 amino acids, counting the end cysteine and phenylalanine. Left in the record is the CDR3 DNA by itself, 48 bases read in frame from the first base. CDR1 and CDR2 are read off the germline V gene (reference sequence) as SSHAT and FNYEAQ. For this clonotype: Its antigen has not been determined. Germline and junction disagree at one end, which may indicate a read error.

The library was obtained by 5' RACE. Sequencing was carried out with an Illumina HiSeq 2500. The second PCR ran for about 6 to 12 cycles and used a J-beta primer mix along with a sample-barcoded 5' primer. A template-switch 5' adaptor carrying 12 random nucleotides introduced a unique molecular identifier onto each TCR beta cDNA molecule. Each sample yielded at least 2.5 million CDR3-containing paired-end reads. All of the RNA was converted into first-strand cDNA using the Mint cDNA synthesis kit, with a TRBC-specific oligonucleotide serving as the primer. Following uracil-DNA glycosylase treatment, a first 18-cycle PCR with universal primers M1SS and BC2_uni_R was performed on all cDNA. The paper's data handling went like this. Normalization of each sample was performed by random selection of 1 million high-quality reads, each carrying a distinct molecular identifier. Instead of being binned into consensus sequences, reads with shared molecular identifiers were discarded. MiTCR, with a Q25 quality threshold and the strictest error-elimination algorithm, was used for CDR3 identification, clonotype clustering and error correction. A nonparametric unseen species model with Euler transformation was used to estimate lower-bound total TCR beta diversity. TCRdb reran the public reads through fastp at Q25 and MiXCR, keeping productive beta chains. CDR3 protein duplicates are merged, each entry listing the most common genes and DNA. Here the V and J calls rest on TCRdb's processing, not on the authors' analysis. The sample table lists about 1.8 million distinct CDR3 sequences, approximately 50% of them with a count of one. The top ten clones comprise approximately 2.1% of the sample.

The V and J segments used are TRBV7-7 and TRBJ2-5, with 13 bases in between that match TRBD2. This receptor was taken from a woman aged 35 to 49 in good health. Sequenced sample: blood. The CDR3 protein is CASSSILTSGGETQYF. The DNA reads as follows: TGTGCTAGCAGCTCGATCTTGACTAGCGGGGGGGAGACCCAGTACTTC.